The 26 T cell receptor beta chains listed next were all sequenced from one sample in a study of cytomegalovirus exposure and HLA in healthy donors. PCR employed 60 Vbeta and 13 Jbeta primers. The data were produced by immunoSEQ multiplex PCR, yet TCRdb's version contains in-frame clones alone and is incomplete. The repertoire holds around 150,000 clones, with roughly 74% as singletons. Sequencing used PBMCs. The receptors come from a woman in her 40s in good health and CMV-seropositive.

The chain combines TRBV6-1 with TRBJ2-1, with 10 bases that match TRBD1. This CDR3 is built from 17 residues. V lost 4 bases to trimming and J lost 5 bases; unmatched junction nucleotides: 11. Germline CDR1 reads MNHNS; CDR2 reads SASEGT. The CDR3 here is CASSAKRDRGGDNEQFF. Written as DNA, the CDR3 is TGTGCCAGCAGTGCGAAACGGGACAGGGGAGGGGACAATGAGCAGTTCTTC.

This clone has a single count. V usage is TRBV28 and J usage is TRBJ2-7; 9 bases agree with TRBD2. The CDR3 consists of 19 residues. Per germline, CDR1 MDHEN and CDR2 SYDVKM. Trimming took 7 bases from V and 0 from J; bases not matched to a gene: 19. CDR3 in DNA: TGTGCCAGCATCCCTCGGGCTAGCGGGAACGCCTACCTCTCCTACGAGCAGTACTTC. Protein: CASIPRASGNAYLSYEQYF.

The chain couples TRBV25-1 to TRBJ1-6, with 7 nucleotides matching TRBD1. With 8 bases clipped from V and 7 bases from J, the junction kept 8 bases outside the gene matches. Germline values: CDR1 MGHDK, CDR2 SYGVNS. This CDR3 is built from 14 residues. CDR3 DNA: TGTGCCAGCCGTCTTCGGACAGGAAATTCACCCCTCCACTTT. Its protein is CASRLRTGNSPLHF.

Here the CDR3 reads CASSTRGGGAIAEAFF. The CDR3, as DNA: TGTGCCAGCAGCACCCGGGGCGGGGGCGCAATTGCTGAAGCTTTCTTT. This chain joins TRBV11-2 and TRBJ1-1; the D gene is possibly TRBD1 (6 bases). The germline CDR1 and CDR2 sequences are SGHAT and FQNNGV. The ends were cut back, 5 bases at V and 6 bases at J, with 22 bases in the middle. The CDR3 is 16 amino acids.

This clone was picked up one time. The V and J genes are TRBV27 and TRBJ2-5; 8 nucleotides align to TRBD2. Germline assignment: CDR1 MNHEY and CDR2 SMNVEV (reference sequence). The CDR3 covers 14 residues. V was pared by 7 bases and J by 5 bases, with 9 bases of the junction left unmatched. The CDR3 DNA follows: TGTGCCAGCAAGTGCGAGCGGGAGTTGGAGACCCAGTACTTC. Encoded protein: CASKCERELETQYF.

The rearrangement uses TRBV19 and TRBJ2-7; 9 bases map to TRBD2. J was trimmed by 3 bases and V by 5 bases; bases with no gene match: 5. The germline gives CDR1 LNHDA, CDR2 SQIVND (reference sequence). The CDR3 extends over 14 amino acids. CDR3 residues: CASSPSAGGYEQYF. The CDR3 bases are TGTGCCAGTAGTCCCTCAGCGGGAGGCTACGAGCAGTACTTC.

This clone has a handful of counts. The J gene is TRBJ1-2, the V gene TRBV7-9; 9 bases align to TRBD1. The V segment lost 4 bases and the J segment 5 bases; nucleotides outside the gene matches: 2. There are 13 residues in the CDR3. Germline V gene sequence: CDR1 SEHNR, CDR2 FQNEAQ (reference sequence). The CDR3 bases are TGTGCCAGCAGCTGGACAGGGGAGTATGGCTACACCTTC. Protein: CASSWTGEYGYTF.

This chain joins TRBV6-5 and TRBJ2-7, with 10 bases lining up with TRBD1. Trimming at V came to 6 bases and at J to 3 bases, leaving 5 bases not matched to a gene. This CDR3 spans 14 amino acids. Germline V gives CDR1 MNHEY, CDR2 SVGAGI. The CDR3 DNA follows: TGTGCCAGCAGAATCCGGGACAGGGGCTACGAGCAGTACTTC. Amino acid sequence: CASRIRDRGYEQYF.

The rearrangement links TRBV4-2 to TRBJ2-1; a weak D match, TRBD1 (5 bases). The V end lost 4 bases, the J end lost 4 bases, and 8 bases lay between the germline ends. This CDR3 has 13 residues. Germline V gene sequence: CDR1 LGHNA, CDR2 YNFKEQ. Written as DNA, the CDR3 is TGTGCCAGCAGCCGTGACAGTTACAATGAGCAGTTCTTC. Its protein product is CASSRDSYNEQFF.

The chain uses TRBV4-3 and TRBJ2-1; 10 bases are shared with TRBD2. The CDR3 runs to 16 residues. CDR1 and CDR2 (germline): LGHNA, YSLEER. The junction had 5 bases not matched to a gene; V was cut back by 0 bases and J by 6 bases. CDR3 DNA: TGCGCCAGCAGCCAAGATGGGCTAGCGGGGGTCAATGAGCAGTTCTTC. It yields the protein CASSQDGLAGVNEQFF.

The chain links TRBV7-9 to TRBJ2-7; 10 bases align to TRBD1. Per germline, CDR1 SEHNR and CDR2 FQNEAQ (reference sequence). This CDR3 is built from 15 residues. Unmatched junction bases numbered 4, after V lost 2 bases and J lost 3 bases. The DNA for the CDR3 is TGTGCCAGCAGCTTACCCGGACAGGGGGTCTACGAGCAGTACTTC. Its protein product is CASSLPGQGVYEQYF.

The chain links TRBV9 to TRBJ2-1, with TRBD1 as a possible D gene (5 bases). Germline V CDR1 and CDR2: SGDLS, YYNGEE. V was pared by 2 bases and J by 2 bases, with 11 bases between. The CDR3 extends over 15 amino acids. The CDR3 DNA reads TGTGCCAGCAGCGTGGGTGGGGCGGCCTACAATGAGCAGTTCTTC. Its protein product is CASSVGGAAYNEQFF.

J is TRBJ1-1 and V is TRBV13; D unresolved. The CDR3 length is 13 residues. Deletions cut 5 bases from V and 5 bases from J, with 12 bases between. The V gene's germline CDR1 is PRHDT and CDR2 FYEKMQ (reference sequence). The CDR3 region has the DNA TGTGCCAGCAGCCTTCGAGAGGGTACTGAAGCTTTCTTT. This sequence encodes CASSLREGTEAFF.

The genes are TRBV5-1 and TRBJ1-2; D uncertain. The CDR3 runs 13 residues. CDR1 and CDR2 (germline): SGHRS, YFSETQ. The V end was cut by 0 bases, the J end by 2 bases, with 5 bases between. The CDR3 DNA reads as TGCGCCAGCAGCTTGGTAGAGAACTATGGCTACACCTTC. This codes for CASSLVENYGYTF.

V and J are TRBV19 and TRBJ2-7; no firm D call. The V gene's germline CDR1 is LNHDA and CDR2 SQIVND (reference sequence). The CDR3 is 13 amino acids. The V end was cut by 4 bases, the J end by 7 bases, with 14 bases between. The CDR3 nucleotides read TGTGCCAGTAGTACCCAGGTGGGCCGAGAGCAGTACTTC. Translating it yields CASSTQVGREQYF.

DNA of the CDR3: TGTGCCAGCAGCCGCCCTAGTATCGATGAGCAGTTCTTC. As protein: CASSRPSIDEQFF. V is TRBV13 and J is TRBJ2-1, with unresolved D. Trimming took off 5 bases at V and 8 bases at J, with 13 bases between the two ends. The germline V gene has CDR1 PRHDT and CDR2 FYEKMQ (reference sequence). The CDR3 has 13 amino acids.

This clone was found a few times. The V call is TRBV11-3, the J call TRBJ2-1; 11 bases match TRBD2. CDR3 length: 15 amino acids. The J segment lost 9 bases and the V segment lost 5 bases, leaving 9 bases of the junction unmatched. CDR1 and CDR2 (germline): SGHNT, YENEEA. In DNA form, the CDR3 reads TGTGCCAGCAGCCAAATAGCGGGAGGGGGGGGTGAGCAGTTCTTC. Translated: CASSQIAGGGGEQFF.

The rearrangement uses TRBV27 and TRBJ2-7; 9 bases align to TRBD1. The length of the CDR3 is 17 residues. With V trimmed by 5 bases and J by 9 bases, 20 bases remained unmatched. Germline V gene sequence: CDR1 MNHEY, CDR2 SMNVEV (reference sequence). CDR3 loop: CASSLAGQGSSPQGQYF. The CDR3 DNA sequence: TGTGCCAGCAGTCTGGCGGGACAGGGATCTTCCCCACAAGGGCAGTACTTC.

This clone was seen only once. The chain recombines TRBV28 with TRBJ1-5; D not resolved. The V and J ends lost 5 bases and 3 bases respectively, with 11 bases between them. Germline V gene data show CDR1 as MDHEN and CDR2 as SYDVKM. There are 14 residues in the CDR3. The CDR3 spells CASSMPGINQPQHF. The DNA for the CDR3 is TGTGCCAGCAGTATGCCGGGGATCAATCAGCCCCAGCATTTT. The complete variable domain, with remaining parts taken from reference TRBV28 and TRBJ1-5, reads DVKVTQSSRYLVKRTGEKVFLECVQDMDHENMFWYRQDPGLGLRLIYFSYDVKMKEKGDIPEGYSVSREKKERFSLILESASTNQTSMYLCASSMPGINQPQHFGDGTRLSIL.

This clone was seen once. The V gene is TRBV29-1, the J gene TRBJ2-1; TRBD1 is a possible D gene (5 bases). V shed 6 bases and J shed 5 bases, with 20 bases lying between them. Germline V gives CDR1 SQVTM, CDR2 ANQGSEA. The length of the CDR3 is 15 residues. CDR3: CSVFWGPTLNNEQFF. In DNA, the CDR3 is TGCAGCGTCTTTTGGGGCCCAACCCTGAACAATGAGCAGTTCTTC.

This CDR3 reads CASRDRTGGREQYF. Here the CDR3 DNA reads TGTGCCAGCAGGGACAGGACAGGGGGGCGCGAGCAGTACTTC. The chain combines TRBV6-1 with TRBJ2-7, with 10 positions matching TRBD1. Per the germline V gene, CDR1 is MNHNS and CDR2 is SASEGT. The CDR3 sequence is 14 residues long. Losses at the gene ends were 6 bases for V and 6 bases for J; bases not matched to a gene: 8.

A single count supports this clone. The CDR3 is CASSPANANTGELFF. The DNA of the CDR3 is TGTGCCAGCAGCCCAGCGAACGCGAACACCGGGGAGCTGTTTTTT. The rearrangement uses TRBV7-3 and TRBJ2-2, with D hard to call. Germline V gene sequence: CDR1 SGHTA, CDR2 FQGTGA. V lost 5 bases to trimming and J lost 0 bases, with 10 bases between them. This CDR3 has 15 amino acids.

This clone was seen a handful of times. V gene TRBV7-9 combines with J gene TRBJ2-1, with TRBD2 matching 10 bases. The germline V gene encodes CDR1 SEHNR and CDR2 FQNEAQ (reference sequence). This CDR3 has 16 amino acids. V shed 6 bases, J shed 3 bases, and the junction held 8 bases outside the gene matches. CDR3 amino acids: CASRSVAGGFYNEQFF. DNA for the CDR3: TGTGCCAGCAGATCGGTAGCGGGAGGCTTCTACAATGAGCAGTTCTTC.

This rearrangement joins TRBV30 to TRBJ1-1; D gene ambiguous. The CDR3 totals 15 residues. The V gene lost 2 bases and the J gene lost 3 bases, with 16 bases spanning the gap. Germline V gene sequence: CDR1 GTSNPN, CDR2 SVGIG (reference sequence). The CDR3 region is CAWSRQAYRHTEAFF. Here the CDR3 DNA reads TGTGCCTGGAGTCGTCAGGCGTACCGCCACACTGAAGCTTTCTTT.

The chain is built from TRBV19 and TRBJ2-7, with 12 nucleotides matching TRBD2. V lost 4 bases to trimming and J lost 3 bases; unmatched junction nucleotides: 10. Germline V CDR1 and CDR2: LNHDA, SQIVND (reference sequence). CDR3 size: 17 residues. This chain's CDR3 is CASSRGLAGSLGYEQYF. In nucleotides, the CDR3 is TGTGCCAGTAGTAGAGGACTAGCGGGGAGCCTCGGCTACGAGCAGTACTTC.

The chain carries TRBV9 and TRBJ2-3; 11 positions agree with TRBD2. Trimming at V came to 4 bases and at J to 2 bases, leaving 6 bases not matched to a gene. Germline CDR1 reads SGDLS; CDR2 reads YYNGEE. This CDR3 has 16 amino acids. The CDR3, as DNA: TGTGCCAGCAGCCCCCTAGCGGGAGGCGACACAGATACGCAGTATTTT. Its translation is CASSPLAGGDTDTQYF.